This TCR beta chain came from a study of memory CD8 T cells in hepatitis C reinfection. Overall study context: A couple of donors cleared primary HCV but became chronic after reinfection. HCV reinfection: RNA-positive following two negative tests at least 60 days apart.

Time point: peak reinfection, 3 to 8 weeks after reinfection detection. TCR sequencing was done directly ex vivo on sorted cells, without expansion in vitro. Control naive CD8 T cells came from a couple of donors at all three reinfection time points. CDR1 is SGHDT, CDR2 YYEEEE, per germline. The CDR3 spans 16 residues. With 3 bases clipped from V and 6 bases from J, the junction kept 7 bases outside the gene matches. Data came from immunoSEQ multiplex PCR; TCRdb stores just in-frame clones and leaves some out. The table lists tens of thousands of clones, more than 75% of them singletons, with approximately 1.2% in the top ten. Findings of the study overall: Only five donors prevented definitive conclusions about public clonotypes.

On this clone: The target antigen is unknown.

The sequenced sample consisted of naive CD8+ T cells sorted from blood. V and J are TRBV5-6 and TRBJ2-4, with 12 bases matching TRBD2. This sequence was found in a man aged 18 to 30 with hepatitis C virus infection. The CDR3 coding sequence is TGTGCCAGCAGCTCTCCTAGCGGGAGGGCCGGAAACATTCAGTACTTC. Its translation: CASSSPSGRAGNIQYF.